This TCR beta chain comes out of a study of shared clonotypes between healthy human individuals. The genomic DNA of each subset was split evenly across several immunoSEQ plates. The authors loaded approximately 220 ng DNA, around 32,000 T cell genomes, into sorted-subset replicate PCRs. Produced via immunoSEQ multiplex PCR; TCRdb's table is partial and in-frame only. The sample contains approximately 1.1 million clones, roughly 74% of which appear only once. About this clone itself: The antigen remains unidentified.

The CDR3 runs 17 residues. In germline, CDR1 is MGHDK, CDR2 SYGVNS. Deletions cut 4 bases from V and 5 bases from J, with 23 bases between. Notes on the study in general: The study found approximately 5% of naive CD4 clonotypes shared across four donors.

This TCR came from a man younger than 35 in good health. Some clones in this sample may be carry-over from other donors' samples. The sequencing input was memory CD4+ T cells from PBMCs. Regarding subset: CD45RA-negative fraction. V usage is TRBV25-1 and J usage is TRBJ1-2, with D possibly TRBD1 on 5 matching bases. The CDR3 nucleotides read TGTGCCAGCAGTGGTCCCCTCGAGGACATAGGGTATTATGGCTACACCTTC. Translating it yields CASSGPLEDIGYYGYTF.